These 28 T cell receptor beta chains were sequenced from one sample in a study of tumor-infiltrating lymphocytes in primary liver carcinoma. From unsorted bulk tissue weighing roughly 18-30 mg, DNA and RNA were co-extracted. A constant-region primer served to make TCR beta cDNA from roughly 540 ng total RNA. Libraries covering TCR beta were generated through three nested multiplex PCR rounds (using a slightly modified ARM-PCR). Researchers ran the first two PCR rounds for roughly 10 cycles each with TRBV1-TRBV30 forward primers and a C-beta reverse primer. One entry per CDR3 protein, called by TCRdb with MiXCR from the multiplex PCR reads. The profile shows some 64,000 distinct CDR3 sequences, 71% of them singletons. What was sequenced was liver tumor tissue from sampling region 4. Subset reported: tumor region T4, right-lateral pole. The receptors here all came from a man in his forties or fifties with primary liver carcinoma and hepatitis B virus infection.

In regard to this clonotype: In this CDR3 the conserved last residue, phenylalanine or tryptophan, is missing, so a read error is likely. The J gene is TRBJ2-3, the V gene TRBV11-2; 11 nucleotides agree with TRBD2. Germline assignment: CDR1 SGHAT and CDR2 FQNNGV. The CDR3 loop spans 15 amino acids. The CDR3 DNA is TGTGCCAGCAGCACCGGGACTAGCGGCAAAGATAAGCAGTATTCT. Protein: CASSTGTSGKDKQYS.

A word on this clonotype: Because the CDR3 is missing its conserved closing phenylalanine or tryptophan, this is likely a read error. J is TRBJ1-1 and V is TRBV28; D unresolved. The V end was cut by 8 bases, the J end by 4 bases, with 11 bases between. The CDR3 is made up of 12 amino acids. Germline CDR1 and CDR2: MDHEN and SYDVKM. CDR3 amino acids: CASRDQTTEAFT. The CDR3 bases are TGTGCCAGCCGCGATCAGACCACTGAAGCTTTCACT.

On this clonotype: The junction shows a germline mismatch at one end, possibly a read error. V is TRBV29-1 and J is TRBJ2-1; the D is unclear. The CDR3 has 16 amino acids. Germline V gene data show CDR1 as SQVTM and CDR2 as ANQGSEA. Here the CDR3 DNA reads TGCAGCGCCGCCACGCTTCAGCCCTGGTCCCGTCAAGAGCAGTTCTTT. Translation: CSAATLQPWSRQEQFF.

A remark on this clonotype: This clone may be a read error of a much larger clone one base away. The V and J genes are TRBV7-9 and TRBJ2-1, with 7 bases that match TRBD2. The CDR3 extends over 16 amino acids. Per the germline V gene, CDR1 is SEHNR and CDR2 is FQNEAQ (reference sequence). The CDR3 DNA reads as TGTGCCAGCAGCTCCTTGGGTTGGCGGGACTACAATGAGCAGTCCTTC. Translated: CASSSLGWRDYNEQSF.

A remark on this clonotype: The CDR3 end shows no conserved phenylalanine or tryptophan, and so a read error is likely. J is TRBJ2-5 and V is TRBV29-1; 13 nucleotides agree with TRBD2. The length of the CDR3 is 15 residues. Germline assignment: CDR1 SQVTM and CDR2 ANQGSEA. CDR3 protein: CSVRTSGSWAETQYL. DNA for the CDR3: TGTAGCGTTCGGACTAGCGGGAGTTGGGCAGAGACCCAGTACTTA.

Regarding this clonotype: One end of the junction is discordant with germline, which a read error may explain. For the CDR3, the DNA is TGTGCAAGCAGCCAATCGGTTAGCGGGAGACTGAAAGATAGGCAGTATTTT. Protein: CASSQSVSGRLKDRQYF. The chain uses TRBV14 and TRBJ2-3, with 9 bases lining up with TRBD2. CDR3 size: 17 residues. Germline CDR1 SGHDN, CDR2 FVKESK.

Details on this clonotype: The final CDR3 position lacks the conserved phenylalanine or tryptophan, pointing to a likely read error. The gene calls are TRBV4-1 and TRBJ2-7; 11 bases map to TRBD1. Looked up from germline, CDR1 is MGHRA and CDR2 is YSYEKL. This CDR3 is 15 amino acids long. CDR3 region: CASSTRTGGSYGQYL. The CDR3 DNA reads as TGCGCCAGCAGCACCCGGACAGGGGGCTCCTACGGGCAGTACTTA.

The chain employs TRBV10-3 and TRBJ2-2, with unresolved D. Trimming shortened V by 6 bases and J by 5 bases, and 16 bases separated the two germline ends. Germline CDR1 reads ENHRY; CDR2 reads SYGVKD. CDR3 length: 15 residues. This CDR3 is CAISTTSGGTGELFF. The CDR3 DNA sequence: TGTGCCATCAGCACGACAAGTGGTGGGACCGGGGAGCTGTTTTTT.

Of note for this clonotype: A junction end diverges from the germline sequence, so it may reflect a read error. In nucleotides, the CDR3 is TGCGCCAGCAGCCCGGGACTAGCGGGAGTAGGTGGGGAGCTGTTATTT. This codes for CASSPGLAGVGGELLF. The chain links TRBV5-1 to TRBJ2-2; 14 nucleotides align to TRBD2. The CDR3 has 16 amino acids. Per germline, CDR1 SGHRS and CDR2 YFSETQ.

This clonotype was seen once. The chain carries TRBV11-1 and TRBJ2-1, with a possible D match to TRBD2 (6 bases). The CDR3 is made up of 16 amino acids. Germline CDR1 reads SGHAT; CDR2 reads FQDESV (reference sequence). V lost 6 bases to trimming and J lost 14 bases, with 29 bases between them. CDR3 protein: CASRKKMRIGGDKKFF. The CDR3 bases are TGTGCCAGCAGAAAAAAGATGAGGATAGGAGGGGATAAGAAGTTCTTC.

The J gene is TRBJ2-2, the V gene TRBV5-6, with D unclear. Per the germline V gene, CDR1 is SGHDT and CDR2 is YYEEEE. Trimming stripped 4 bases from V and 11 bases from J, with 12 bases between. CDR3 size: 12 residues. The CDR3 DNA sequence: TGTGCCAGCAGCAAGACCACTCGAGAGCTGTTTTTT. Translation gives CASSKTTRELFF.

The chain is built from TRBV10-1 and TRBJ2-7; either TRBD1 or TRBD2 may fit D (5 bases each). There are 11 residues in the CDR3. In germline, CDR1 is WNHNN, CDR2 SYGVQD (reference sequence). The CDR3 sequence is CGMGPIYEQYF. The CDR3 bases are TGCGGAATGGGACCGATCTACGAGCAGTACTTC.

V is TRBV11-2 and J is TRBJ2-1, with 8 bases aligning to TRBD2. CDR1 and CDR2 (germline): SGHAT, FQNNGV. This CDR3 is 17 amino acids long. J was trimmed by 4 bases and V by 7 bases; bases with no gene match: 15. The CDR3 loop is CASKRCSGMVGYNEQFF. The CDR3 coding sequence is TGTGCCAGCAAGAGATGTAGCGGGATGGTCGGTTACAATGAGCAGTTCTTC.

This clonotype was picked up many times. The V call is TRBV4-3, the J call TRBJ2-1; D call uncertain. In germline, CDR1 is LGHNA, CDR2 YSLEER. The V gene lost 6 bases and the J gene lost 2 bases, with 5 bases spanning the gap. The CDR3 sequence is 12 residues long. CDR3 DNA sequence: TGCGCCAGCAGTGGCCCCTACAATGAGCAGTTCTTC. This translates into CASSGPYNEQFF.

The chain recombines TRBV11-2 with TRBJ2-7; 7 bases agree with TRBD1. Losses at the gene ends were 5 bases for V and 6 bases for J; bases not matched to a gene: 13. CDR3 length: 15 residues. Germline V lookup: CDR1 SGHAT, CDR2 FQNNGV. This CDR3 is CASSQATGRTFEQYF. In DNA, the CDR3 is TGTGCCAGCAGCCAGGCGACAGGGAGAACCTTCGAGCAGTACTTC.

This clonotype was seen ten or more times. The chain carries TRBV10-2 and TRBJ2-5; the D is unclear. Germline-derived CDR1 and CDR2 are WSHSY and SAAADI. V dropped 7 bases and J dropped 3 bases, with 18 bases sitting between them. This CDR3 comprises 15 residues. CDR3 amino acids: CASTLRPAIEETQYF. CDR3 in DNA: TGCGCCAGCACACTCAGGCCTGCGATAGAAGAGACCCAGTACTTC.

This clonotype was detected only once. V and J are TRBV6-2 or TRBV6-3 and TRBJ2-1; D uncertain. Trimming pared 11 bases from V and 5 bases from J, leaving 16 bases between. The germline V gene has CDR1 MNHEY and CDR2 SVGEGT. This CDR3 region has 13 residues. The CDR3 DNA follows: TGTGCCTGTAGTTACAGAGTGAACAATGAGCAGTTCTTC. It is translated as CACSYRVNNEQFF.

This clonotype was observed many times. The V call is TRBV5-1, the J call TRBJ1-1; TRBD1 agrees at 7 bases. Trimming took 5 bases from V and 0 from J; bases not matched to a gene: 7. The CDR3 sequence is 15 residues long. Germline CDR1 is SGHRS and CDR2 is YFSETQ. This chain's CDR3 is CASSLQTGMNTEAFF. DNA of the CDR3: TGCGCCAGCAGTTTGCAGACAGGGATGAACACTGAAGCTTTCTTT.

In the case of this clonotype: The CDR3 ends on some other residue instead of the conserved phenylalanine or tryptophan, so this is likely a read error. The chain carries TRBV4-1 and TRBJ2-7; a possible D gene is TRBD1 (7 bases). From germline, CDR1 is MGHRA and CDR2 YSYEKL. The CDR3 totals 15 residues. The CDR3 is CANSQGGTAYYEQYL. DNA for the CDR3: TGCGCCAACAGCCAAGGAGGGACAGCTTACTACGAGCAGTACCTC.

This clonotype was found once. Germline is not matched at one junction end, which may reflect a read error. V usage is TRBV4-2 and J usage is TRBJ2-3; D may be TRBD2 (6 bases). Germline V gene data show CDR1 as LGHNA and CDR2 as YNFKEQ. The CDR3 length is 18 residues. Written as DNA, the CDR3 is TGTGTCAGCAGCCAAGTGGCGCTTCTAACGGGAGCGACAGATACGCGGTATTTT. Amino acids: CVSSQVALLTGATDTRYF.

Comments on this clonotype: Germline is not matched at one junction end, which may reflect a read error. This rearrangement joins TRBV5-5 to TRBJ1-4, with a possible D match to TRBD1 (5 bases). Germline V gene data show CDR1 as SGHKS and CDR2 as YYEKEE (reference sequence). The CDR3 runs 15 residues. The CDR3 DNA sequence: TGTGCCAGTAGCTTGGGGCGGGGCACTAATGAAAAACTGTTTTTT. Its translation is CASSLGRGTNEKLFF.

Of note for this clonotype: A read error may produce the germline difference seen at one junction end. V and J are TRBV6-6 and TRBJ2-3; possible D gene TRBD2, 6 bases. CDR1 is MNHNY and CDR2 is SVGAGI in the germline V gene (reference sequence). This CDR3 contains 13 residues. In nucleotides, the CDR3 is TGTGCCGGGGCGGGAACACCCACAGATACGCAATATTTT. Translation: CAGAGTPTDTQYF.

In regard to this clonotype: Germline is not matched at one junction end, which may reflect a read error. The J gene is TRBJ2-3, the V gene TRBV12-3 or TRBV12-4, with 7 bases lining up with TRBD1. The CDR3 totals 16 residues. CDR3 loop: CANSSAGTGGTDTQYF. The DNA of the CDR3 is TGTGCCAACAGTTCAGCCGGAACAGGGGGCACAGATACGCAGTATTTT.

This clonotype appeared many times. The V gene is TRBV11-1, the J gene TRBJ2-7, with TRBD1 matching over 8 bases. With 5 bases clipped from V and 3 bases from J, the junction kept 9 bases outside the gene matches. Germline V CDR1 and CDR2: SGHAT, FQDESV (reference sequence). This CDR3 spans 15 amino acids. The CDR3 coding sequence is TGTGCCAGCAGCCTGGGACAGGCCGAAAGCTACGAGCAGTACTTC. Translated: CASSLGQAESYEQYF.

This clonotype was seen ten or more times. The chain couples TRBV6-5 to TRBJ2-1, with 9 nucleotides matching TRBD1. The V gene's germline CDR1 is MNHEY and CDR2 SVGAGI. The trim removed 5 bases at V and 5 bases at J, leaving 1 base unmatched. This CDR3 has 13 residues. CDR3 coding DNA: TGTGCCAGCAGTGGACAGGGGAACAATGAGCAGTTCTTC. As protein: CASSGQGNNEQFF.

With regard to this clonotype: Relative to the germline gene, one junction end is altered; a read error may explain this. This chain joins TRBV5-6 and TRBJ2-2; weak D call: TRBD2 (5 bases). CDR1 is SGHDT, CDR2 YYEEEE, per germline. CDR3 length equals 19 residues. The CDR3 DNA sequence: TGTGCCAGCAGCCCTTACCCTGGACGGGCCGTCGCGAATACCGGGGAGCTGCTTTTT. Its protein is CASSPYPGRAVANTGELLF.

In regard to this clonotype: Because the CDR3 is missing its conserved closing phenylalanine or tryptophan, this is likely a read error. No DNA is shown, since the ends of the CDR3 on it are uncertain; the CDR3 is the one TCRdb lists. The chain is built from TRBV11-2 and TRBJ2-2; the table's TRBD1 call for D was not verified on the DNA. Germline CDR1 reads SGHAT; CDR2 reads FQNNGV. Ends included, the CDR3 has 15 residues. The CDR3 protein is CASSLLGASTGELFY.

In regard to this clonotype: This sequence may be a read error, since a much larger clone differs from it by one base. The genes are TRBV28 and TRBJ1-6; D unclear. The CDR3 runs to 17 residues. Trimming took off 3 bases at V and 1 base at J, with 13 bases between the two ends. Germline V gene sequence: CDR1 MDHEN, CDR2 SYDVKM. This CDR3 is CASSLDGILSYNSPLHF. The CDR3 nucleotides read TGTGCCAGCAGTTTGGACGGGATATTGTCCTATAATTCACCCCTCCACTTT. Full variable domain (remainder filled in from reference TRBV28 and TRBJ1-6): DVKVTQSSRYLVKRTGEKVFLECVQDMDHENMFWYRQDPGLGLRLIYFSYDVKMKEKGDIPEGYSVSREKKERFSLILESASTNQTSMYLCASSLDGILSYNSPLHFGNGTRLTVT.